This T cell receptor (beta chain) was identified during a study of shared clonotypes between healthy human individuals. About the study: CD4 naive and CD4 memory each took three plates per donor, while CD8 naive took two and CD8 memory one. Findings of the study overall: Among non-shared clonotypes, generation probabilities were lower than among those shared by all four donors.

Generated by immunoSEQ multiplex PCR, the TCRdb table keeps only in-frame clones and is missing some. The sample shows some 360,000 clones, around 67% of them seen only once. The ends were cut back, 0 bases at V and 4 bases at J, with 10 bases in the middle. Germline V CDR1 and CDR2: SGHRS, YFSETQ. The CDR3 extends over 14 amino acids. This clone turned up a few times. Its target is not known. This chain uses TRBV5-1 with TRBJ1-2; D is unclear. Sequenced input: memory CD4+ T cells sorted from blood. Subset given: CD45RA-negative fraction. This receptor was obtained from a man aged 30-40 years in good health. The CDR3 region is CASSLEAVSYGYTF. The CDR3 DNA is TGCGCCAGCAGCTTGGAAGCAGTTTCCTATGGCTACACCTTC.